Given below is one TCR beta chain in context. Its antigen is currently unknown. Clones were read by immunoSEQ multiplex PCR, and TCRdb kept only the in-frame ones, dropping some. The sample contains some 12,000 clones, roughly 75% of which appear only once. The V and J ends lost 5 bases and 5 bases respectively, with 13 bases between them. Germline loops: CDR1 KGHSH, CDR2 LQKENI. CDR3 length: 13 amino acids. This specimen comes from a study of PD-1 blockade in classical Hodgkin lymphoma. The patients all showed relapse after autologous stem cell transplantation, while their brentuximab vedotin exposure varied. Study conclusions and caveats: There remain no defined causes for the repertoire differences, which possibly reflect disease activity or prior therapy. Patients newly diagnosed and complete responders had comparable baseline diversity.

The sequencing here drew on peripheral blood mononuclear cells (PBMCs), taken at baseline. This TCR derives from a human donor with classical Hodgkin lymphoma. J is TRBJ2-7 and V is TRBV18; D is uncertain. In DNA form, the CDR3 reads TGTGCCAGCTCAGCTTCTATCGCTAACGAGCAGTACTTC. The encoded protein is CASSASIANEQYF.